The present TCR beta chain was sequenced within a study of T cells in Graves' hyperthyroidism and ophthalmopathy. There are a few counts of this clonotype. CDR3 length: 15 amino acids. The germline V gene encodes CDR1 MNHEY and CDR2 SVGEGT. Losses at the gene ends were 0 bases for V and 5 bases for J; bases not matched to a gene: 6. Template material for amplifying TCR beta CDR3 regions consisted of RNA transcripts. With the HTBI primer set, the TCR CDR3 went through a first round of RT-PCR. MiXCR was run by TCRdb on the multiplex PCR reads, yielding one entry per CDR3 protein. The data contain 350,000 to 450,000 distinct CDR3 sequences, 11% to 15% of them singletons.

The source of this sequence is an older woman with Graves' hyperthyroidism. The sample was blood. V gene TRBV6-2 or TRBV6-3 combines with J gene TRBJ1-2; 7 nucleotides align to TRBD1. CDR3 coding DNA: TGTGCCAGCAGTTACTCGACAGGGTTCACATATGGCTACACCTTC. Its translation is CASSYSTGFTYGYTF.